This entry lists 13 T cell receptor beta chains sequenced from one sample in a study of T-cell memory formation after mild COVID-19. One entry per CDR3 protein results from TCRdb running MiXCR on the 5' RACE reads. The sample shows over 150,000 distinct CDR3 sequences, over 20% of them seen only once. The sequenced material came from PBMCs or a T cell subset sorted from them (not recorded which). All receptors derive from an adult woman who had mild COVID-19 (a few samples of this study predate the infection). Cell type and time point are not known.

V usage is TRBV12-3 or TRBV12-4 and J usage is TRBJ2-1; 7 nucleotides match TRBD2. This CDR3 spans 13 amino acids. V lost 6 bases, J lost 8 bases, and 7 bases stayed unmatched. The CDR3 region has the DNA TGTGCCAGCAGCGTCGGCGGGGGAGATGAGCAGTTCTTC. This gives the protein CASSVGGGDEQFF.

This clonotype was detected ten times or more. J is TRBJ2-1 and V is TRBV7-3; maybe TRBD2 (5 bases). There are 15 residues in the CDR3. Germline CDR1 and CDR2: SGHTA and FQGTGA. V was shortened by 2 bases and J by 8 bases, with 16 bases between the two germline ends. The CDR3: CASSLGNGDWDEQFF. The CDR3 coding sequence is TGTGCCAGCAGCTTAGGGAACGGGGATTGGGATGAGCAGTTCTTC.

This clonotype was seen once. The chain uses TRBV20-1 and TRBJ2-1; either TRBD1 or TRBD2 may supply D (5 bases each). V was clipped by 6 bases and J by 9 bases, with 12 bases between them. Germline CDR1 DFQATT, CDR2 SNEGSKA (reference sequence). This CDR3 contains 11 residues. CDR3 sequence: CSAWGMGEQFF. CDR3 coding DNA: TGCAGTGCGTGGGGGATGGGTGAGCAGTTCTTC.

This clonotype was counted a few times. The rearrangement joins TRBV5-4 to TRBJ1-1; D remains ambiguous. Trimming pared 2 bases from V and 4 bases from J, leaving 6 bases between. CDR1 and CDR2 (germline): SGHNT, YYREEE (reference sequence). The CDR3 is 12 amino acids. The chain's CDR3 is CASSFGTTEAFF. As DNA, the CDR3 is TGTGCCAGCAGCTTCGGTACCACTGAAGCTTTCTTT.

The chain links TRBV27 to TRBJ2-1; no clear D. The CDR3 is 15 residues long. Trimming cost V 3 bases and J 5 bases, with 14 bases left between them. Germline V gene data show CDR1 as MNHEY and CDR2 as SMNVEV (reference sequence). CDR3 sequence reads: CASSFFRLVNNEQFF. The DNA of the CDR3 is TGTGCCAGCAGTTTTTTTCGGCTAGTGAACAATGAGCAGTTCTTC.

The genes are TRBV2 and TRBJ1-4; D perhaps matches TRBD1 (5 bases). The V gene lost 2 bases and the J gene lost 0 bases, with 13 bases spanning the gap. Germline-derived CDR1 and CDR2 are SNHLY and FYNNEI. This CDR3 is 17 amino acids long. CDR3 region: CASSESSGLATNEKLFF. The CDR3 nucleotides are TGTGCCAGCAGTGAATCCTCAGGGCTTGCAACTAATGAAAAACTGTTTTTT.

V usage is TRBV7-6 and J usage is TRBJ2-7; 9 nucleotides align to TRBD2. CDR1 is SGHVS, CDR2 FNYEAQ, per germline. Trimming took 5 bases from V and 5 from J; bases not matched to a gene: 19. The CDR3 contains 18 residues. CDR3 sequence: CASSPSALAGHLQHEQYF. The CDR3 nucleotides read TGTGCCAGCAGCCCCTCAGCCCTAGCGGGGCACCTTCAGCACGAGCAGTACTTC.

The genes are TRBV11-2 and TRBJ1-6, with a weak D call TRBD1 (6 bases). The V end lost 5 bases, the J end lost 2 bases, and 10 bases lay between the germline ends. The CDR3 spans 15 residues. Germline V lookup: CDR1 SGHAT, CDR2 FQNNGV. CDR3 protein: CASSPRTAYNSPLHF. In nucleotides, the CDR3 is TGTGCCAGCAGCCCCCGGACAGCCTATAATTCACCCCTCCACTTT.

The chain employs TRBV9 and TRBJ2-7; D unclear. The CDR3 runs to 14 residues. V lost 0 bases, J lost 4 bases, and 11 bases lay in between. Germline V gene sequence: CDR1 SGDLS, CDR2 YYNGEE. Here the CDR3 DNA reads TGTGCCAGCAGCGTAGAGAACAGCTGGTACGAGCAGTACTTC. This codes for CASSVENSWYEQYF.

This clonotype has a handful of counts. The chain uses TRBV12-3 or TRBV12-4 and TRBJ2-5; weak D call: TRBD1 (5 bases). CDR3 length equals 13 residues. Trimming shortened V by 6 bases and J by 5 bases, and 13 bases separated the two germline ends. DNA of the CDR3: TGTGCCAGCAGCCTCATGGGGCGGGAGACCCAGTACTTC. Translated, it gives CASSLMGRETQYF.

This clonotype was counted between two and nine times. DNA for the CDR3: TGTGCCAGCAGCTTAGCGAACGCGGCTGGAAACACCATATATTTT. The encoded protein is CASSLANAAGNTIYF. The chain is built from TRBV7-9 and TRBJ1-3; D not certain. The CDR3 is 15 amino acids. Per germline, CDR1 SEHNR and CDR2 FQNEAQ (reference sequence). Trimming took off 0 bases at V and 2 bases at J, with 8 bases between the two ends.

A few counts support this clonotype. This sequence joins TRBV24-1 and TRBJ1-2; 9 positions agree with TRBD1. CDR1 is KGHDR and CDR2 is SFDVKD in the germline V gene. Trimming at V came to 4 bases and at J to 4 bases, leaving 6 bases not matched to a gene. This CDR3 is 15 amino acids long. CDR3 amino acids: CATSDPDRGSYGYTF. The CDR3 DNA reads TGTGCCACCAGTGACCCGGACAGGGGCAGCTATGGCTACACCTTC.

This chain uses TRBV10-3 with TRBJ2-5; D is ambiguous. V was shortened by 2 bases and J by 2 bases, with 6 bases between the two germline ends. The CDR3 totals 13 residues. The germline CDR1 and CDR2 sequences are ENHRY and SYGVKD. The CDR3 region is CAISEIGQETQYF. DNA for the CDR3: TGTGCCATCAGTGAGATCGGACAAGAGACCCAGTACTTC.